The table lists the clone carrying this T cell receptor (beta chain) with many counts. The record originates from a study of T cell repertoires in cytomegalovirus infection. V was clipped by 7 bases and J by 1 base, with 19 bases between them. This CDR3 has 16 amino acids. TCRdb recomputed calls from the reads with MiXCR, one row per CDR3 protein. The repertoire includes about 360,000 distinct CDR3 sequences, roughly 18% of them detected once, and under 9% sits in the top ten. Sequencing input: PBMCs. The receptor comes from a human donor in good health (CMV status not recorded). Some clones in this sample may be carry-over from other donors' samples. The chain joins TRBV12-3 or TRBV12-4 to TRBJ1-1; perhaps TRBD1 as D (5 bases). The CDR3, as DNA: TGTGCCAGCAATCTAAATCCGGGACGGTGGAACACTGAAGCTTTCTTT. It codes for CASNLNPGRWNTEAFF.